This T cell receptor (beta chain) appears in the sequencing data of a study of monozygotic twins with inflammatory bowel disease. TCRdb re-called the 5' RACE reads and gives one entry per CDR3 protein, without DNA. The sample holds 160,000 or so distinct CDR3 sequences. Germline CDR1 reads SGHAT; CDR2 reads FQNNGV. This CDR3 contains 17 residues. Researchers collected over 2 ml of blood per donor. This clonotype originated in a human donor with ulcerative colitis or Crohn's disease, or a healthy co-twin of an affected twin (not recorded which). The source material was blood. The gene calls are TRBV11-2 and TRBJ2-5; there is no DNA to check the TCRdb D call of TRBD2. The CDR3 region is CASSFLTSGGRGETQYF.